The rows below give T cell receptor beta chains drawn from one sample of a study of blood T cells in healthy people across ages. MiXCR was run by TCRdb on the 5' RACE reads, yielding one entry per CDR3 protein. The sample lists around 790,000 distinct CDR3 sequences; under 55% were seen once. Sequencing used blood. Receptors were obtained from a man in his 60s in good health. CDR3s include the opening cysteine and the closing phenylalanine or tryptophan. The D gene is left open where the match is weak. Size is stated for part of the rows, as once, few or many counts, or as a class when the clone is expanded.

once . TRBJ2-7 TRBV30 TGTGCCTGGAGTGTAAGAGTCCCCGCGATCGTCTCCTACGAGCAGTACTTC CAWSVRVPAIVSYEQYF
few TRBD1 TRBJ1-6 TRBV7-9 TGTGCCAGCAGCAAAACGGGCCAGGGGGTTCTAGATTCACCCCTCCACTTT CASSKTGQGVLDSPLHF
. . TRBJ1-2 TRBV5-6 TGTGCCAGCAGCTTGGTTGGAGTCTACTATGGCTACACCTTC CASSLVGVYYGYTF
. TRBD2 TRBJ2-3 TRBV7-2 TGTGCCAGCAGCTTGCTCCTAGCGGGGGGGGCAGATACGCAGTATTTT CASSLLLAGGADTQYF
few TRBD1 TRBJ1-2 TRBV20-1 TGCAGTGCAAAGACAGGGGGCGGTGGCTACACCTTC CSAKTGGGGYTF
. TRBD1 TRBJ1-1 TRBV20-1 TGCAGTGCTACGGACAGGGACGTTTTCCGGAACACTGAAGCTTTCTTT CSATDRDVFRNTEAFF
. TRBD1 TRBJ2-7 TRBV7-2 TGTGCCAGCAGCTTAGAAGGGACAGGGTACCACGAGCAGTACTTC CASSLEGTGYHEQYF
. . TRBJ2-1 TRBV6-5 TGTGCCAGCAGCCCCTCTTCCCGGGTGGAGTTCTTC CASSPSSRVEFF
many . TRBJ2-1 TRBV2 TGTGCCAGCAACATCTGGGGATCTGACAATGAGCAGTTCTTC CASNIWGSDNEQFF
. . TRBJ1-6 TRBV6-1 TGTGCCAGCAGTGAAGCCCCCGGGAGTTCACCCCTCCACTTT CASSEAPGSSPLHF
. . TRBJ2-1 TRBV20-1 TGCAGTGCTAGAAACTTAGAAATCTACAATGAGCAGTTCTTC CSARNLEIYNEQFF
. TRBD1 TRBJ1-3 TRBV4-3 TGCGCCAGCAGCCCCGGGACAGCCTCTGGAAACACCATATATTTT CASSPGTASGNTIYF
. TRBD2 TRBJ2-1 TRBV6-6 TGTGCCAGCAGTTACTCTGGGACTAGCGACTACGAGCAGTTCTTC CASSYSGTSDYEQFF
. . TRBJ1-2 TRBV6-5 TGTGCCAGCAGTCACCACGCGCCCGCGGAGACGGCTTATGGCTACACCTTC CASSHHAPAETAYGYTF
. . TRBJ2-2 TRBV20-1 TGCAGTGCTAGGTTGGCCACCGGGGAGCTGTTTTTT CSARLATGELFF
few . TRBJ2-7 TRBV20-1 TGCAGTGCTGACAAGTCCTACGAGCAGTACTTC CSADKSYEQYF
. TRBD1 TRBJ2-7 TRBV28 TGTGCCAGCAGTCGAACCGGGACAGGGCCATCCGAGCAGTACTTC CASSRTGTGPSEQYF
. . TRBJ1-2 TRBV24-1 TGTGCCACCAAATCCGGGGACCACCCTGGCTACACCTTC CATKSGDHPGYTF
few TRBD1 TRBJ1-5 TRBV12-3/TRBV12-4 TGTGCCAGCAGTTTATCCGGGACAGGGAATCAGCCCCAGCATTTT CASSLSGTGNQPQHF
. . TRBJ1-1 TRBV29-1 TGCAGCGTCGGGGTGGGTTTCGACACTGAAGCTTTCTTT CSVGVGFDTEAFF
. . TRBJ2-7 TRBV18 TGTGCCAGCTCACCAGGGCTTCAGGATGGCGAGCAGTACTTC CASSPGLQDGEQYF
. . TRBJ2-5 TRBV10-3 TGTGCCATCAGTGTGGGACAACTACAAGAGACCCAGTACTTC CAISVGQLQETQYF
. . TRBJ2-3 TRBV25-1 TGTGCCAGCAGAGTGTCAGATACGCAGTATTTT CASRVSDTQYF
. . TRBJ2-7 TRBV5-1 TGCGCCAGCAGCTTGGAGAGCGCAGCGTGGTCCTACTCCTACGAGCAGTACTTC CASSLESAAWSYSYEQYF
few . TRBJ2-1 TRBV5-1 TGCGCCAGCAACCAACCCCCCTTCAATGAGCAGTTCTTC CASNQPPFNEQFF
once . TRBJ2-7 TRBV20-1 TGCAGCCCTTACCGCTACGAGCAGTACTTC CSPYRYEQYF
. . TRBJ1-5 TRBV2 TGTGCCAGCAGTGAAGGTAGGAGTATCAATCAGCCCCAGCATTTT CASSEGRSINQPQHF
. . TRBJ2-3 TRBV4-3 TGCGCCAGCAGCCTGTCATCGGGGAGCACAGATACGCAGTATTTT CASSLSSGSTDTQYF
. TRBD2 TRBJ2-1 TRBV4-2 TGTGCCAGCAGCCGCGGGGGGGCGGGTGAGCAGTTCTTC CASSRGGAGEQFF
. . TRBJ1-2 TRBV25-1 TGTGCCAGCAGTCCACCCATGCTAAACTATGGCTACACCTTC CASSPPMLNYGYTF
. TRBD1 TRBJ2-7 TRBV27 TGTGCCAGCAGTCCTATCGGACAGGGGGCCTACAATGAGCAGTACTTC CASSPIGQGAYNEQYF
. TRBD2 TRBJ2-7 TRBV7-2 TGTGCCAGCAGCTTAATAGCGGGGGGGCCGAATGAGCAGTACTTC CASSLIAGGPNEQYF
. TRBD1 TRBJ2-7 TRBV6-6 TGTGCCATCTCAGACAGGGGGCTGAACGAGCAGTACTTC CAISDRGLNEQYF
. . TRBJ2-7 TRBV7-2 TGTGCCAGCAGCTTAGCGTCGACTAGTTCCCACGAGCAGTACTTC CASSLASTSSHEQYF
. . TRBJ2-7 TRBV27 TGTGCCAGCAGTTTCCGGCCGGGATTAGCCGAGCAGTACTTC CASSFRPGLAEQYF
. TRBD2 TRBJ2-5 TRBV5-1 TGCGCCAGTAGGACGTCCGGGGAGGGCCAGTACTTC CASRTSGEGQYF
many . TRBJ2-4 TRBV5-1 TGCGCCAGCAGCCAGGGGGGGCTAGAAAACATTCAGTACTTC CASSQGGLENIQYF
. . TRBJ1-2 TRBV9 TGTGCCAGCAGCCTAGAAGCAGGGAGGAACTATGGCTACACCTTC CASSLEAGRNYGYTF
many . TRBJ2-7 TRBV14 TGTGCCAGCAGCCAAGTTAAGTCGGGGGAGCAGTACTTC CASSQVKSGEQYF
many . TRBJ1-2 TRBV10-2 TGCGCCGCCCATCCCGGCTCTCCCGGGGGGAACTATGGCTACACCTTC CAAHPGSPGGNYGYTF
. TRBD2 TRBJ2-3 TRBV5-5 TGTGTCAGCAGCTTGGCCAAGCGGAGCGGGGGGGCCCTTAGCACAGATACGCAGTATTTT CVSSLAKRSGGALSTDTQYF
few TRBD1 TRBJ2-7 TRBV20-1 TGCAGTGCTGGCCGGCAGACAGGGCTGATAGGTGGCGAGCAGTACTTC CSAGRQTGLIGGEQYF
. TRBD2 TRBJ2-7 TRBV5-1 TGCGCCAGCAGCCTAGCGGGGGAGTACGAGCAGTACTTC CASSLAGEYEQYF
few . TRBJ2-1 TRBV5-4 TGTGCCAGCAGCTTGGTACAGAACAATGAGCAGTTCTTC CASSLVQNNEQFF
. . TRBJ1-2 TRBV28 TGTGCCAGCAGCCCAACCCGGGGGGGGGACTATGGCTACACCTTC CASSPTRGGDYGYTF
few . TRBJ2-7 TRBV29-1 TGCAGCGTTGTGGGTACACTGTACGAGCAGTACTTC CSVVGTLYEQYF
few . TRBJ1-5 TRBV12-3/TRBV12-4 TGTGCCAGCAGTCACTCCCGGGATAGCAATCAGCCCCAGCATTTT CASSHSRDSNQPQHF
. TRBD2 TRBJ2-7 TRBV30 TGTGCCTGGACGCTAGCGGGGACCTACGAGCAGTACTTC CAWTLAGTYEQYF
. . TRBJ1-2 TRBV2 TGTGCCAGCAGCCCGGGAGCCCGCTACACCTTC CASSPGARYTF
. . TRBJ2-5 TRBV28 TGTGCCAGCAGTGGGGGGGGGGCACAGACCCAGTACTTC CASSGGGAQTQYF
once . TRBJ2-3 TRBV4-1 TGCGCCAGCAGCCCCGGGACATCGAGATTCGCAGATACGCAGTATTTT CASSPGTSRFADTQYF
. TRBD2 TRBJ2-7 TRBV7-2 TGTGCCAGCAGCTTAGGAGGATGGGCGGGGGGGCTGTACGAGCAGTACTTC CASSLGGWAGGLYEQYF
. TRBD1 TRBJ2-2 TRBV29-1 TGCAGCGTTGAAACGGGACAGGGGCGGGTCACCGGGGAGCTGTTTTTT CSVETGQGRVTGELFF
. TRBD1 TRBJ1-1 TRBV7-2 TGTGCCAGCAGCAAAGGGACAGTCACTGAAGCTTTCTTT CASSKGTVTEAFF
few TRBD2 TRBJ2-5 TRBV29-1 TGCAGCGTTGACGGGTTGAACGGGGGGTACCAAGAGACCCAGTACTTC CSVDGLNGGYQETQYF
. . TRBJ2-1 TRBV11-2 TGTGCCAGCAGCTTAGGCCCCGGGTTGGTCGCTGAGCAGTTCTTC CASSLGPGLVAEQFF
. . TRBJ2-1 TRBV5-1 TGCGCCAGCAGCTTGGATCCCGCTCTAGGCTCCTACAATGAGCAGTTCTTC CASSLDPALGSYNEQFF
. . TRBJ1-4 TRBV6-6 TGTGCCAGCAGCCCTACCGAGAGAAATGAAAAACTGTTTTTT CASSPTERNEKLFF
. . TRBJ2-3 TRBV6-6 TGTGCCAGCAGCGCAACAGGGATTGGAGCAGATACGCAGTATTTT CASSATGIGADTQYF